A single sample gave rise to the 24 T cell receptor beta chains below, sequenced in a study of blood T cell repertoires in COVID-19 (dated by TCRdb to 2020 to 2021). Preparation of the library involved the immunoSEQ multiplex PCR assay. Entries here come from immuneACCESS through TCRdb and include only in-frame sequences with V and J called. Some clones fail to appear in such tables; in the studies checked, an unresolved V gene covers under half of the shortfall, and the cause of the remainder is unknown. This sample holds some 490,000 clones; about 88% were observed only once. The ten biggest clones cover 6.5% to 9.5% of the sample. The specimen sequenced was PBMCs or T cells enriched from blood (not recorded which). The receptors originated from a woman aged 60-75 years who had recovered from COVID-19.

The chain carries TRBV4-1 and TRBJ2-1, with a tentative D call TRBD1 (5 bases). Trimming cost V 0 bases and J 12 bases, with 18 bases left between them. The CDR3 consists of 15 residues. The germline V gene encodes CDR1 MGHRA and CDR2 YSYEKL. The CDR3 protein is CASSQDRQGQMGQFF. CDR3 nucleotides: TGCGCCAGCAGCCAAGATAGGCAGGGCCAGATGGGGCAGTTCTTC.

CDR3 bases: TGTGCCAGCAGCCAAGATCTGCGGGGGGCCTACGAGCAGTACTTC. Its translation is CASSQDLRGAYEQYF. The rearrangement joins TRBV4-2 to TRBJ2-7, with 8 bases that match TRBD2. This CDR3 comprises 15 residues. Germline CDR1 reads LGHNA; CDR2 reads YNFKEQ. Losses at the gene ends were 0 bases for V and 2 bases for J; bases not matched to a gene: 3.

This chain connects TRBV29-1 to TRBJ2-4, with 7 nucleotides matching TRBD1. This CDR3 comprises 13 residues. CDR1 is SQVTM, CDR2 ANQGSEA, per germline. After removal of 4 bases from V and 1 base from J, the junction contained 1 base not matched to a gene. The CDR3 region is CSVVQGAKNIQYF. The CDR3 DNA reads as TGCAGCGTTGTACAGGGGGCCAAAAACATTCAGTACTTC.

This rearrangement joins TRBV2 to TRBJ1-5, with a weak D call TRBD1 (5 bases). Per the germline V gene, CDR1 is SNHLY and CDR2 is FYNNEI. The V end was cut by 6 bases, the J end by 2 bases, with 8 bases between. The CDR3 has 13 amino acids. This chain's CDR3 is CASSWGGNQPQHF. For the CDR3, the DNA is TGTGCCAGCAGCTGGGGGGGCAATCAGCCCCAGCATTTT.

V gene TRBV5-1 combines with J gene TRBJ2-3; 7 positions agree with TRBD1. The junction had 8 bases not matched to a gene; V was cut back by 4 bases and J by 0 bases. The germline V gene has CDR1 SGHRS and CDR2 YFSETQ. The CDR3 spans 16 residues. The CDR3 DNA reads as TGCGCCAGCAGCCCGAGACAGGGTTGGAGCACAGATACGCAGTATTTT. Its protein is CASSPRQGWSTDTQYF.

The chain recombines TRBV6-6 with TRBJ1-1; tentative D call: TRBD1 (5 bases). The CDR3 loop spans 12 amino acids. CDR1 and CDR2 (germline): MNHNY, SVGAGI (reference sequence). The germline V and J ends were trimmed by 8 bases and 4 bases, with 11 bases remaining between them. The CDR3 region has the DNA TGTGCCAGCGATCAGGGTTTCACTGAAGCTTTCTTT. Encoded protein: CASDQGFTEAFF.

In nucleotides, the CDR3 is TGTGCCAGCAGCCAAGATTTGGGACAGGGGGACAGGGAGCTGTTTTTT. Translation gives CASSQDLGQGDRELFF. The chain joins TRBV3-1 (or the pseudogene TRBV3-2) to TRBJ2-2; 11 nucleotides match TRBD1. The trim removed 0 bases at V and 9 bases at J, leaving 6 bases unmatched. Germline V lookup: CDR1 LGHDT, CDR2 YNNKEL (reference sequence). There are 16 residues in the CDR3.

This chain joins TRBV9 and TRBJ1-4; TRBD1 is a possible D gene (5 bases). The germline CDR1 and CDR2 sequences are SGDLS and YYNGEE. V was shortened by 0 bases and J by 5 bases, with 14 bases between the two germline ends. The CDR3 runs to 16 residues. As DNA, the CDR3 is TGTGCCAGCAGCGTAGGAATAGGAACAGGAAATGAAAAACTGTTTTTT. It yields the protein CASSVGIGTGNEKLFF.

The V gene is TRBV30, the J gene TRBJ2-3; D is possibly TRBD2 (7 bases). Germline V CDR1 and CDR2: GTSNPN, SVGIG (reference sequence). V dropped 0 bases and J dropped 4 bases, with 26 bases sitting between them. The CDR3 contains 19 residues. The CDR3: CAWSVLWGWEGGRADTQYF. CDR3 coding DNA: TGTGCCTGGAGTGTACTCTGGGGCTGGGAGGGGGGAAGGGCAGATACGCAGTATTTT.

The DNA of the CDR3 is TGTGCCTGGAGTGTAGACAGGCCTACGAGCTCCTATAATTCACCCCTCCACTTT. Protein product: CAWSVDRPTSSYNSPLHF. This sequence joins TRBV30 and TRBJ1-6, with D perhaps TRBD1 (6 bases). This CDR3 is built from 18 residues. V was clipped by 0 bases and J by 0 bases, with 15 bases between them. Germline assignment: CDR1 GTSNPN and CDR2 SVGIG (reference sequence).

V gene TRBV3-1 (or the pseudogene TRBV3-2) combines with J gene TRBJ2-1; 12 nucleotides line up with TRBD2. J gave up 7 bases and V 3 bases, and 10 bases lay outside the gene matches. In germline, CDR1 is LGHDT, CDR2 YNNKEL (reference sequence). CDR3 length: 17 residues. CDR3 DNA sequence: TGTGCCAGCAGCCAGGACCCGCGGACTAGCGGGGTTAATGAGCAGTTCTTC. The encoded protein is CASSQDPRTSGVNEQFF.

The chain links TRBV15 to TRBJ2-2, with 7 bases matching TRBD1. Looked up from germline, CDR1 is LNHNV and CDR2 is YYDKDF (reference sequence). The CDR3 runs to 15 residues. V shed 5 bases, J shed 0 bases, and the junction held 3 bases outside the gene matches. CDR3 bases: TGTGCCACCAGCCGACAGGGCGCGAACACCGGGGAGCTGTTTTTT. It codes for CATSRQGANTGELFF.

The sample holds one count of this clone. V is TRBV19 and J is TRBJ1-5, with 9 bases that match TRBD1. V lost 5 bases, J lost 6 bases, and 8 bases stayed unmatched. CDR3 length equals 15 residues. Germline V gives CDR1 LNHDA, CDR2 SQIVND (reference sequence). CDR3 coding DNA: TGTGCCAGTAGTCCCTCGACAGGGGGTGGTCAGCCCCAGCATTTT. It codes for CASSPSTGGGQPQHF.

This chain connects TRBV4-1 to TRBJ1-2; TRBD1 agrees at 10 bases. V dropped 2 bases and J dropped 13; count of bases not matched to a gene: 7. Germline CDR1 reads MGHRA; CDR2 reads YSYEKL. The CDR3 contains 13 residues. CDR3 in DNA: TGCGCCAGCAGCCAACTGACAGGGGGCTTTCGCACCTTC. Amino acids: CASSQLTGGFRTF.

This clone was recorded once. The chain combines TRBV5-8 with TRBJ1-2, with 9 bases identical to TRBD1. Germline V gene sequence: CDR1 SGHTS, CDR2 YDEGEE. The CDR3 extends over 14 amino acids. V trimming: 1 base; J trimming: 6 bases; junction bases outside the gene matches: 4. The CDR3, as DNA: TGTGCCAGCAGCTTGCGGGGACAGGGTAATGGCTACACCTTC. It is translated as CASSLRGQGNGYTF.

The gene calls are TRBV11-2 and TRBJ1-5; D is ambiguous. The CDR3 loop spans 15 amino acids. Trimming removed 5 bases from V and 1 base from J, with 12 bases in between. Per germline, CDR1 SGHAT and CDR2 FQNNGV. CDR3 residues: CASSPRPGSNQPQHF. The CDR3 nucleotides are TGTGCCAGCAGCCCAAGGCCGGGGAGCAATCAGCCCCAGCATTTT. The entire variable domain, with the rest obtained from reference TRBV11-2 and TRBJ1-5, is as follows: EAGVAQSPRYKIIEKRQSVAFWCNPISGHATLYWYQQILGQGPKLLIQFQNNGVVDDSQLPKDRFSAERLKGVDSTLKIQPAKLEDSAVYLCASSPRPGSNQPQHFGDGTRLSIL.

V usage is TRBV3-1 (or the pseudogene TRBV3-2) and J usage is TRBJ2-3; D gene ambiguous. In germline, CDR1 is LGHDT, CDR2 YNNKEL (reference sequence). V gave up 0 bases and J gave up 0 bases, with 10 bases separating them. The CDR3 is made up of 16 amino acids. CDR3 region: CASSQDVLGSTDTQYF. The CDR3 DNA sequence: TGTGCCAGCAGCCAAGATGTGCTAGGAAGCACAGATACGCAGTATTTT.

The chain recombines TRBV15 with TRBJ1-2; unclear D gene. Trimming left V 0 bases short and J 4 bases short, with 9 bases between. Germline CDR1 is LNHNV and CDR2 is YYDKDF (reference sequence). The CDR3 totals 14 residues. The CDR3 spells CATSREALGYGYTF. DNA of the CDR3: TGTGCCACCAGCAGAGAGGCTCTAGGCTATGGCTACACCTTC.

The chain recombines TRBV5-8 with TRBJ2-2; 8 bases agree with TRBD1. This CDR3 comprises 18 residues. V trimming: 2 bases; J trimming: 8 bases; junction bases outside the gene matches: 17. Germline V gives CDR1 SGHTS, CDR2 YDEGEE. The CDR3 DNA sequence: TGTGCCAGCAGCTTACCTTCGTGGGACAGGCAAGAGAGGGGGGAGCTGTTTTTT. This sequence encodes CASSLPSWDRQERGELFF.

This clone is a singleton in its sample. The V gene is TRBV18, the J gene TRBJ1-1; D is ambiguous. V lost 1 base to trimming and J lost 6 bases, with 15 bases between them. The length of the CDR3 is 15 residues. The germline V gene has CDR1 KGHSH and CDR2 LQKENI. The CDR3 is CASSPQRGPQPEAFF. The CDR3 nucleotides read TGTGCCAGCTCACCACAACGAGGGCCGCAGCCTGAAGCTTTCTTT.

This clone was detected only once. The gene calls are TRBV5-4 and TRBJ2-1; possible D gene TRBD1, 6 bases. This CDR3 comprises 15 residues. Trimming removed 4 bases from V and 3 bases from J, with 14 bases in between. CDR1 and CDR2 from the germline V gene are SGHNT and YYREEE (reference sequence). The CDR3 loop reads CASSLSTGGYNEQFF. In nucleotides, the CDR3 is TGTGCCAGCAGCCTATCGACAGGCGGCTACAATGAGCAGTTCTTC.

The gene calls are TRBV29-1 and TRBJ1-1, with 8 bases that match TRBD1. J lost 11 bases, V lost 8 bases, and 10 bases had no gene match. This CDR3 comprises 11 residues. Germline CDR1 and CDR2: SQVTM and ANQGSEA. In DNA, the CDR3 is TGCAGCAGCGCACAGGGGGGATCGGCTTTCTTT. Its protein product is CSSAQGGSAFF.

The chain couples TRBV21-1 to TRBJ2-7; the tabulated D call, TRBD1, remains unverified against the DNA. TRBV21-1 is tagged as a pseudogene. The CDR3 loop spans 15 amino acids. Written as DNA, the CDR3 is TGTGCCAGCAGCAAAGTTGAGGCCAGGGTCTACGAGCAGTACGTC. Translation: CASSKVEARVYEQYV.

The chain recombines TRBV10-2 with TRBJ2-7; tentative D call: TRBD2 (5 bases). The germline V gene has CDR1 WSHSY and CDR2 SAAADI. Trimming removed 0 bases at V and 7 bases at J, with 16 bases between. This CDR3 contains 15 residues. CDR3 nucleotide sequence: TGCGCCAGCAGTGAGTCGAGGGTCGGATTGGGTGAGCAGTACGTC. This translates into CASSESRVGLGEQYV.